This is a list of T cell receptor beta chains from one sample in a study of beta chain features in type 1 diabetes. The method was immunoSEQ multiplex PCR; TCRdb's version includes in-frame clones alone and lacks a portion of them. In the table there are approximately 58,000 clones, about 60% of which are singletons. Sequencing was carried out using stem cell memory CD4+ T cells from blood. All receptors derive from a woman in her twenties or thirties with type 1 diabetes. Each CDR3 is given with its conserved first and last residue. D genes are given only for firm matches. Clone size is shown for a subset of rows, as once, few, many or a class of expanded clone.

TRBD2 | TRBJ2-3 | NA | TRBV11-1 | CASSLTSNTDTQYF | TGTGCCAGCAGCTTGACTAGCAACACAGATACGCAGTATTTT
TRBD2 | TRBJ2-1 | NA | TRBV9 | CASSDTPLIAGGPKFF | TGTGCCAGCAGCGACACCCCGTTGATAGCGGGAGGGCCCAAGTTCTTC
NA | TRBJ2-7 | NA | TRBV5-6 | CASSSYIAVYEQYF | TGTGCCAGCAGCTCTTATATCGCAGTTTACGAGCAGTACTTC
NA | TRBJ2-1 | NA | TRBV29-1 | CSVEAPPGVYNEQFF | TGCAGCGTTGAAGCGCCCCCGGGGGTTTACAATGAGCAGTTCTTC
NA | TRBJ2-5 | NA | TRBV5-1 | CASSLAVQVETQYF | TGCGCCAGCAGCTTGGCAGTACAGGTAGAGACCCAGTACTTC
TRBD2 | TRBJ2-1 | NA | TRBV11-3 | CASSLGSGTYNEQFF | TGTGCCAGCAGCTTAGGGAGCGGGACCTACAATGAGCAGTTCTTC
NA | TRBJ1-2 | few | TRBV6-5 | CATLTGSVGGYTF | TGTGCCACACTGACAGGATCAGTCGGCGGCTACACCTTC
NA | TRBJ1-1 | NA | TRBV19 | CASSIGTREAFF | TGTGCCAGTAGTATAGGAACTCGTGAAGCTTTCTTT
TRBD2 | TRBJ2-2 | NA | TRBV9 | CASSGTSGFNTGELFF | TGTGCCAGCAGCGGTACTAGCGGGTTTAACACCGGGGAGCTGTTTTTT
NA | TRBJ2-1 | NA | TRBV9 | CASSVDSEQFF | TGTGCCAGCAGCGTAGATAGTGAGCAGTTCTTC
NA | TRBJ2-5 | few | TRBV10-3 | CAISENEGETQYF | TGTGCCATCAGTGAGAATGAGGGAGAGACCCAGTACTTC
NA | TRBJ2-3 | NA | TRBV11-3 | CASSPGLPVTDTQYF | TGTGCCAGCAGCCCAGGACTACCCGTCACAGATACGCAGTATTTT
TRBD2 | TRBJ2-7 | NA | TRBV6-5 | CASSFRDYSYEQYF | TGTGCCAGCAGTTTCCGGGACTACTCCTACGAGCAGTACTTC
TRBD1 | TRBJ2-7 | NA | TRBV7-9 | CASSPMDRGAAF | TGTGCCAGCAGCCCAATGGACAGGGGGGCCGCTTTC
NA | TRBJ2-3 | NA | TRBV7-9 | CASSLAQDTQYF | TGTGCCAGCAGCTTAGCGCAGGATACGCAGTATTTT
NA | TRBJ1-4 | few | TRBV18 | CASSPGTNEKLFF | TGTGCCAGCTCCCCGGGGACTAATGAAAAACTGTTTTTT
NA | TRBJ1-1 | NA | TRBV12-5 | CASSLRQENTEAFF | TGTGCTAGTAGCCTTCGACAGGAGAACACTGAAGCTTTCTTT
TRBD2 | TRBJ2-5 | NA | TRBV7-3 | CASSKTSGETQYF | TGTGCCAGCAGCAAAACTAGCGGAGAGACCCAGTACTTC
TRBD2 | TRBJ2-1 | NA | TRBV5-1 | CASSLVASGTDEQFF | TGCGCCAGCAGCTTGGTGGCTAGCGGGACTGATGAGCAGTTCTTC
NA | TRBJ2-6 | NA | TRBV15 | CATSRDPQSGANVLTF | TGTGCCACCAGCAGAGATCCACAGTCTGGGGCCAACGTCCTGACTTTC
TRBD2 | TRBJ2-7 | NA | TRBV7-9 | CASSLALGDYEEQYF | TGTGCCAGCAGCTTAGCGCTAGGGGACTATGAGGAGCAGTACTTC
NA | TRBJ1-2 | few | TRBV2 | CASSEASRVYGYTF | TGTGCCAGCAGTGAAGCGTCACGGGTCTATGGCTACACCTTC
NA | TRBJ1-2 | NA | TRBV6-4 | CARRDGYTF | TGTGCCCGGAGAGATGGCTACACCTTC
NA | TRBJ2-2 | NA | TRBV7-8 | CASSLARFELTGELFF | TGTGCCAGCAGCTTAGCCCGGTTCGAGCTCACCGGGGAGCTGTTTTTT
NA | TRBJ2-1 | NA | TRBV5-1 | CASSSGQTYNEQFF | TGCGCCAGCAGCTCCGGACAGACCTACAATGAGCAGTTCTTC
NA | TRBJ2-3 | NA | TRBV14 | CASSPLTGTDTQYF | TGTGCCAGCAGCCCGTTGACAGGCACAGATACGCAGTATTTT
NA | TRBJ1-2 | once | TRBV10-3 | CAISEPQGSHGYTF | TGTGCCATCAGTGAGCCCCAGGGGAGTCATGGCTACACCTTC
NA | TRBJ2-2 | NA | TRBV14 | CASSHLDTGELFF | TGTGCCAGCAGCCACCTTGACACCGGGGAGCTGTTTTTT
NA | TRBJ1-1 | NA | TRBV9 | CASSVALNTEAFF | TGTGCCAGCAGCGTGGCATTGAACACTGAAGCTTTCTTT